This T cell receptor beta chain originates from a study of immune evolution from preneoplasia to lung adenocarcinoma. Findings of the study overall: Top clone share appeared to fall from AAH through AIS, MIA, adenocarcinoma.

A note on this clone: Its matching antigen is unknown.

Patients had resection in Japan or China between about 2013 and 2017. Histologic diagnosis was independently verified by two lung pathologists. Produced via immunoSEQ multiplex PCR; TCRdb's table is partial and in-frame only. The sample yields some 7,200 clones, 60% to 85% seen once. This receptor was taken from a person aged 65-85 years with lung adenocarcinoma. The sequencing input was FFPE adjacent normal lung tissue.

CDR3 protein: CASSDSRTRTFNYGYTF. CDR3 nucleotides: TGTGCCAGCAGCGATAGTCGGACAAGGACATTTAACTATGGCTACACCTTC. V and J are TRBV5-4 and TRBJ1-2, with D possibly being TRBD1 (5 bases). CDR3 size: 17 residues. CDR1 and CDR2 (germline): SGHNT, YYREEE (reference sequence). V was cut by 4 bases and J by 1 base, with 20 bases left in between. Full variable domain (outside the CDR3, taken from reference TRBV5-4 and TRBJ1-2): ETGVTQSPTHLIKTRGQQVTLRCSSQSGHNTVSWYQQALGQGPQFIFQYYREEENGRGNFPPRFSGLQFPNYSSELNVNALELDDSALYLCASSDSRTRTFNYGYTFGSGTRLTVV.